This TCR beta chain is drawn from a study of T cell changes during pregnancy in multiple sclerosis. Assay used: immunoSEQ multiplex PCR; TCRdb lists only in-frame clones, some missing. This table holds about 53,000 clones, 92% found once. V was shortened by 4 bases and J by 2 bases, with 10 bases between the two germline ends. Germline loops: CDR1 SGHVS, CDR2 FQNEAQ. The CDR3 is 14 residues long. The TCR sequence derives from a female donor with multiple sclerosis, enrolled in a pregnancy study. The sequenced sample was CD4+ T cells from peripheral blood mononuclear cells, obtained in the third trimester of pregnancy. The chain is built from TRBV7-8 and TRBJ2-3; possibly TRBD2 for D (6 bases). CDR3: CASSSTSFTDTQYF. In DNA, the CDR3 is TGTGCCAGCAGCTCGACTAGTTTCACAGATACGCAGTATTTT. Full variable domain (remainder filled in from reference TRBV7-8 and TRBJ2-3): GAGVSQSPRYKVAKRGQDVALRCDPISGHVSLFWYQQALGQGPEFLTYFQNEAQLDKSGLPSDRFFAERPEGSVSTLKIQRTQQEDSAVYLCASSSTSFTDTQYFGPGTRLTVL.